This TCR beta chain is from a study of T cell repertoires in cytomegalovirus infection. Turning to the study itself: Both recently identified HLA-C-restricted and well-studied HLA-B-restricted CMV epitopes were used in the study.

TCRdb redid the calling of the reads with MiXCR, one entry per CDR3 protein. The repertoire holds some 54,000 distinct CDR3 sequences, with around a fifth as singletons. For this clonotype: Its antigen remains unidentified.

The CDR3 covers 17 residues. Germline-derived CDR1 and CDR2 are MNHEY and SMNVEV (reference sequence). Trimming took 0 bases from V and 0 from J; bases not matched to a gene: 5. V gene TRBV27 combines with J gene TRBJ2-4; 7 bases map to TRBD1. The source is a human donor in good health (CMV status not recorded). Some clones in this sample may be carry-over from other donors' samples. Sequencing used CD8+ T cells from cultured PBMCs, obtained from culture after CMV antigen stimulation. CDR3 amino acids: CASSLSETGLAKNIQYF. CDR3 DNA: TGTGCCAGCAGTTTATCGGAGACAGGGTTAGCCAAAAACATTCAGTACTTC.